This T cell receptor beta chain came from a study of T cells in tumors after PD-1 blockade. This table comes from immunoSEQ multiplex PCR, and its TCRdb copy is limited to in-frame clones, with some not included. The sample has around 50,000 clones; 79% are singletons. The receptor's source is a human donor with advanced basal cell or squamous cell carcinoma (not recorded which). The input for sequencing was PBMCs, taken before anti-PD-1 therapy.

CDR3 sequence (DNA): TGTGCCAGCCTGGTTGTGCCGAATCATGGCTACACCTTC. This encodes CASLVVPNHGYTF. The V gene is TRBV21-1, the J gene TRBJ1-2. TRBV21-1 is a known pseudogene. This CDR3 has 13 residues.